The T cell receptor beta chain described here comes from a study of T cells in Graves' hyperthyroidism and ophthalmopathy. Amplification of TCR beta CDR3 regions used RNA as the template. During a first-round RT-PCR of the TCR CDR3, the HTBI primer set was used. TCRdb called the multiplex PCR reads again in MiXCR, with one record for every CDR3 protein. Of more than 500,000 distinct CDR3 sequences listed, around 15% were seen once; the top ten hold around 4.5%. Notes on this clonotype: The antigen is not known.

Germline lookup yields CDR1 MNHEY and CDR2 SVGAGI. Losses at the gene ends were 0 bases for V and 7 bases for J; bases not matched to a gene: 8. CDR3 length equals 17 residues. General study results and limits: Blood also held most thyroid clonotypes expanded beyond 0.001.

The J gene is TRBJ1-5, the V gene TRBV6-5, with 11 bases matching TRBD1. The sample was blood. The sequence derives from a woman aged 40-49 years with Graves' ophthalmopathy. CDR3 sequence: CASSYSRTGGAWQPQHF. In nucleotides, the CDR3 is TGTGCCAGCAGTTACTCGAGGACAGGGGGCGCCTGGCAGCCCCAGCATTTT.